This TCR beta chain was sequenced for a study of T cells of healthy individuals. TCRdb called the 5' RACE reads again in MiXCR, with one record for every CDR3 protein. The table records fewer than 75,000 distinct CDR3 sequences, around 15% of them present only once. Trimming took off 4 bases at V and 2 bases at J, with 15 bases between the two ends. Per the germline V gene, CDR1 is MNHEY and CDR2 is SMNVEV (reference sequence). The CDR3 is made up of 15 amino acids. This clonotype occurred many times. The V call is TRBV27, the J call TRBJ2-7; perhaps D is TRBD1 or TRBD2 (7 bases each). The receptor comes from a human donor in good health. CDR3 nucleotides: TGTGCCAGCAGTTCACTTTCAGGGGGGGCCTACGAGCAGTACTTC. It is translated as CASSSLSGGAYEQYF.